Sequencing of this T cell receptor beta chain was carried out in a study of low-dose radiotherapy and immunotherapy resistance in tumors (dated by TCRdb to 2022 to 2024). With regard to the full study: Cohort 1 received 0.5 Gy per fraction every 2 weeks, with a prescribed total PTV dose of 6.5 Gy. For Cohort 2, the dose was 1 Gy per fraction given every two weeks, adding up to 13 Gy in total across 26 weeks. Nivolumab and ipilimumab were both given intravenously, with nivolumab at a 240 mg flat dose every two weeks and ipilimumab at 1 mg/kg every six weeks. Intravenous cyclophosphamide at 200 mg/m2 was administered every two weeks, one day ahead of each radiation and immunotherapy administration. Patients took aspirin 300 mg orally once daily for four cycles, starting on cycle 1 day 1. Randomization of trial participants into treatment groups was not performed. Eight patients were included in the translational analysis: three from the first dose cohort and the first five from the second dose cohort.

The time point label for this specimen denotes: before trial treatment. The donors took part in RACIN, a single-arm, phase I, dose-escalation trial that combined nivolumab, ipilimumab, aspirin, low-dose cyclophosphamide and low-dose radiotherapy. To be eligible, a patient needed to have an advanced solid tumor that was TIL-negative. The CDR3 runs 21 amino acids, cysteine and phenylalanine included. Here the CDR3 DNA is all that survives: 63 bases in frame from base 1. V gives up 1 base and J gives up 4 bases, and the segment between their germline ends measures 29 bases. From a lookup of the germline V gene, CDR1 and CDR2 are MGHRA and YSYEKL. This clonotype showed up many times. The antigen it recognizes is unknown. No base quality values were provided; no much bigger clone lies one nucleotide off. Sequencing instrument: Illumina HiSeq 2500. To make first-strand cDNA, Superscript III was used along with a set of TRAV- and TRBV-specific primers so that both the TCRalpha and TCRbeta chains were covered. TCRs were amplified for 20 PCR cycles with Phusion, using a constant-region primer paired with the adapter attached to the V primers. Amplification of the isolated mRNA was done with the MessageAmp II aRNA Amplification Kit, which involved a roughly 16-hour in vitro transcription at 37 degrees C. The Dynabeads mRNA DIRECT Purification Kit was used to isolate mRNA for TCR sequencing. A second roughly 25-cycle Phusion PCR added indexed Illumina adapters, and products were purified with AMPure XP beads. Under the source paper's analysis protocol: Using custom Perl scripts, TCR sequences encoding the same protein were pooled, out-of-frame sequences were removed, and the abundance of each clonotype was computed. The analysis excluded TCR sequences that were supported by just one read. The metrics used to describe the repertoires included Shannon entropy, Gini index, clonality, richness, and the frequency of TCRs shared between repertoires. Using fastp at Q25 and MiXCR, TCRdb reprocessed the public reads and kept productive beta chains. Each record represents a unique CDR3 protein, reported with the most common genes and DNA among its rows. The V and J calls and clone size are TCRdb's, not the authors'. Recorded for this sample are about 64,000 distinct CDR3 sequences; roughly 29% of them occurred a single time. The ten largest clones capture approximately 7% of the sample.

The material was PBMCs, obtained before treatment. This chain is built from TRBV4-1 and TRBJ2-1; TRBD1 is a weak D gene call, 8 bases matching. The receptor was derived from a male donor with rectosigmoid adenocarcinoma. Read as DNA, the sequence is TGCGCCAGCAGCCAAGTCGGGGGGACAGGTGAGTGGCTAGCGGTGTACAATGAGCAGTTCTTC. Its translation is CASSQVGGTGEWLAVYNEQFF.